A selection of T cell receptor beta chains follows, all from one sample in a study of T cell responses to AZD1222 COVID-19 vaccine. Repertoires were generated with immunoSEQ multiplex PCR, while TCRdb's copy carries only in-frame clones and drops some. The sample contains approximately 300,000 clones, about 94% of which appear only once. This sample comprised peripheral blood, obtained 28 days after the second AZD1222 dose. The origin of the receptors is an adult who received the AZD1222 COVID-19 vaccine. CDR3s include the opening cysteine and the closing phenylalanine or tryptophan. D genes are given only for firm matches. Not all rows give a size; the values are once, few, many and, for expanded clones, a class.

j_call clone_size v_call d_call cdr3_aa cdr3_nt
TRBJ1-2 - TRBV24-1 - CATSDATGSGGYTF TGTGCCACCAGTGATGCCACAGGGAGCGGTGGCTACACCTTC
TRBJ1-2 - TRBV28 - CASRINSGIGYTF TGTGCCAGCAGGATAAACTCAGGGATTGGCTACACCTTC
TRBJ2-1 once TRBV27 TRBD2 CASSYGLAGEEQFF TGTGCCAGCAGTTACGGACTAGCGGGAGAAGAGCAGTTCTTC
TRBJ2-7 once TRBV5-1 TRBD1 CASSSGQGSYEQYF TGCGCCAGCAGCTCGGGACAGGGCTCCTACGAGCAGTACTTC
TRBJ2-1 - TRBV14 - CASSGDWYNEQFF TGTGCCAGCAGTGGGGACTGGTATAATGAGCAGTTCTTC
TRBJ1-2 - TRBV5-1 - CASSSSPGTWEGYTF TGCGCCAGCAGCTCAAGCCCCGGGACGTGGGAGGGCTACACCTTC
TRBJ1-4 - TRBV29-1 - CSVDRGEKLFF TGCAGCGTTGATAGAGGGGAAAAACTGTTTTTT
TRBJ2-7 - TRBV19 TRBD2 CASRLAGGSSYEQYF TGTGCCAGTAGATTAGCGGGAGGTAGCTCCTACGAGCAGTACTTC
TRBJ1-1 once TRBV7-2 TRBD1 CASSHRQGATFF TGTGCCAGCAGCCACAGACAGGGTGCGACTTTCTTT
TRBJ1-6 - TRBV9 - CASSVAQEGSPLHF TGTGCCAGCAGCGTAGCTCAGGAGGGGTCACCCCTCCACTTT
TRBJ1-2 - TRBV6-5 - CASSPDMVGGYTF TGTGCCAGCAGTCCGGACATGGTTGGTGGCTACACCTTC
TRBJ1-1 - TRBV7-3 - CASSAGRNTEAFF TGTGCCAGCAGCGCCGGGAGGAACACTGAAGCTTTCTTT
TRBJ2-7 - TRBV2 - CASRPPGREQYF TGTGCCAGTCGGCCTCCAGGGAGGGAGCAGTACTTC
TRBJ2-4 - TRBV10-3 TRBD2 CAIGAGAGNIQYF TGTGCCATCGGAGCGGGGGCGGGAAACATTCAGTACTTC
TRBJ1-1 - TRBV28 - CASSLEAGTAEAFF TGTGCCAGCAGTTTAGAGGCAGGGACGGCTGAAGCTTTCTTT
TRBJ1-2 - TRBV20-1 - CSSPVTGGYTF TGCAGTTCTCCCGTGACTGGTGGCTACACCTTC
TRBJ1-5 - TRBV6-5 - CASSPGSSNQPQHF TGTGCCAGCAGTCCCGGGTCCAGCAATCAGCCCCAGCATTTT
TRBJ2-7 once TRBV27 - CASTPREQYF TGTGCCAGCACCCCCAGGGAGCAGTACTTC
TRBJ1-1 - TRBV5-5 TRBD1 CASSPPPGTGYRDTEAFF TGTGCCAGCAGCCCGCCCCCTGGGACAGGGTATCGTGACACTGAAGCTTTCTTT
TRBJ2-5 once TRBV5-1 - CASSLGPYQETQYF TGCGCCAGCAGCTTGGGGCCGTACCAAGAGACCCAGTACTTC
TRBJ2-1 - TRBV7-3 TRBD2 CASSPGLGENEQFF TGTGCCAGCAGCCCCGGACTAGGGGAAAATGAGCAGTTCTTC
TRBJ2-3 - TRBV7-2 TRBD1 CASSLGQGVSDTQYF TGTGCCAGCAGCTTGGGACAGGGGGTATCAGATACGCAGTATTTT
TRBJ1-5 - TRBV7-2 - CASSLRGAQPQHF TGTGCCAGCAGCTTACGGGGGGCTCAGCCCCAGCATTTT
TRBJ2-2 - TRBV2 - CASRARKANTGELFF TGTGCCAGCAGGGCAAGGAAGGCGAACACCGGGGAGCTGTTTTTT
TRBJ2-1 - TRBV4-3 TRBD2 CASSQDPTGLAGGSEQFF TGCGCCAGCAGCCAAGATCCGACGGGACTAGCGGGAGGTAGTGAGCAGTTCTTC
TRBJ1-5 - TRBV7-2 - CASSLGWGNSQPQHF TGTGCCAGCAGCTTAGGGTGGGGGAATAGTCAGCCCCAGCATTTT
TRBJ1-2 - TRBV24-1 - CAVGRGREGGYTF TGTGCCGTGGGGAGGGGACGCGAGGGTGGCTACACCTTC
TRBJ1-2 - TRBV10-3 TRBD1 CAITGQGADGYTF TGTGCCATCACGGGACAGGGGGCAGATGGCTACACCTTC
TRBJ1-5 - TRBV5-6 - CASSLASNQPQHF TGTGCCAGCAGCTTGGCGTCCAATCAGCCCCAGCATTTT
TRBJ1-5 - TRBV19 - CASSIGTSFQPQHF TGTGCCAGTAGTATCGGCACGAGTTTTCAGCCCCAGCATTTT
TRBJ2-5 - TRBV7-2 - CASSTYWLQQETQYF TGTGCCAGCAGCACCTACTGGCTCCAACAAGAGACCCAGTACTTC
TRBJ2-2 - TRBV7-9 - CASSPSWGGTGELFF TGTGCCAGCAGCCCTAGTTGGGGAGGCACCGGGGAGCTGTTTTTT
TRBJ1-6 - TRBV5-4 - CASSLAKGLGNSPLHF TGTGCCAGCAGCTTGGCCAAGGGCCTTGGGAATTCACCCCTCCACTTT
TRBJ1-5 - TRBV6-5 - CASTTGGGLGPQHF TGTGCCAGCACGACCGGCGGGGGCTTGGGGCCCCAGCATTTT
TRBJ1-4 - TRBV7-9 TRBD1 CASSLIGQGKLFF TGTGCCAGCAGCCTTATCGGACAGGGAAAACTGTTTTTT
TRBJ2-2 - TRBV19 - CASSKEAAGELFF TGTGCCAGCTCGAAGGAGGCGGCAGGGGAGCTGTTTTTT
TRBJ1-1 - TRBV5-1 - CASSPRQARNTEAFF TGCGCCAGCAGCCCAAGACAGGCGAGGAACACTGAAGCTTTCTTT
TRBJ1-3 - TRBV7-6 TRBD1 CASSPSTGGPGNTIYF TGTGCCAGCAGCCCCTCGACAGGGGGCCCTGGAAACACCATATATTTT
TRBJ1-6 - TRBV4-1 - CASSQEGRTSSPLHF TGCGCCAGCAGCCAAGAGGGCCGGACGAGTTCACCCCTCCACTTT
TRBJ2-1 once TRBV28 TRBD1 CASRETGETYNEQFF TGTGCCAGCAGGGAGACAGGGGAGACCTACAATGAGCAGTTCTTC
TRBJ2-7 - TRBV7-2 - CASTPRGRSYEQYF TGTGCCAGCACCCCACGGGGCAGGTCCTACGAGCAGTACTTC
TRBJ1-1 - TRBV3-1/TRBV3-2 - CASSQGGPGPF TGTGCCAGCAGCCAAGGGGGCCCGGGTCCCTTC
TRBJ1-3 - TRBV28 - CASSPFGGTTSGNTIYF TGTGCCAGCAGTCCCTTCGGGGGGACCACCTCTGGAAACACCATATATTTT
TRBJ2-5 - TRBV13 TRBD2 CASSVTGTSYKETQYF TGTGCCAGCAGCGTAACCGGGACTAGCTATAAAGAGACCCAGTACTTC
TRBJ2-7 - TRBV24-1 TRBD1 CATSDFGTGGSYEQYF TGTGCCACCAGTGATTTTGGGACAGGGGGCTCCTACGAGCAGTACTTC
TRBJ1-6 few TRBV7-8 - CASSLGSPQHSPLHF TGTGCCAGCAGCTTAGGATCCCCCCAGCATTCACCCCTCCACTTT
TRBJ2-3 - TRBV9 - CASSAGGRGATDTQYF TGTGCCAGCAGCGCCGGGGGACGGGGGGCCACAGATACGCAGTATTTT
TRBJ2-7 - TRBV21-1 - CARDRLFYEQYF TGTGCCAGGGACAGGTTGTTCTACGAGCAGTACTTC
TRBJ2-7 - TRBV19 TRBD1 CASSPGQGAPYEQYF TGTGCCAGTAGTCCCGGACAGGGGGCTCCCTACGAGCAGTACTTC
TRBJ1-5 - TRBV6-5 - CASSYPQSQHF TGTGCCAGCAGTTACCCCCAGTCCCAGCATTTT
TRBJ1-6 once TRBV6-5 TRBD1 CASSYSDRGSSPLHF TGTGCCAGCAGTTATTCAGACAGGGGGAGTTCACCCCTCCACTTT